The clone carrying this T cell receptor (beta chain) turned up a few times. Original analysis: Nucleated cell counts were estimated from reference gene primer amplification. The protocol was immunoSEQ multiplex PCR, while the TCRdb copy is restricted to in-frame clones and leaves out a portion. That table supplies the V and J calls and clone size; D and trimming were determined from the DNA. The sample lists 200,000 to 250,000 clones, 65% to 90% occurring once. Trimming shortened V by 10 bases and J by 5 bases, and 8 bases separated the two germline ends. Germline lookup yields CDR1 SGHTA and CDR2 FQGNSA. The CDR3 extends over 11 amino acids. Enrollees, roughly 18 to 90 years old, lived in approximately 24 US areas. The sample comes from a study of blood T cell repertoires in COVID-19. Study-level information: COVID-19 samples from acute and convalescent phases originated in the United States, Italy and Spain. T cells, B-cell-depleted T cells, or PBMCs supplied cDNA or gDNA.

The sequencing input was PBMCs or T cells enriched from blood (not recorded which). V is TRBV7-2 and J is TRBJ2-2; D is possibly TRBD2 (6 bases). This sequence was found in a woman aged 50 to 60 with acute COVID-19. CDR3 loop: CATAGTGELFF. CDR3 coding DNA: TGTGCCACCGCGGGGACCGGGGAGCTGTTTTTT.